What follows is one TCR beta chain and its context. The data originate from a study of blood T cell repertoires in COVID-19. Trimming took 6 bases from V and 0 from J; bases not matched to a gene: 7. The CDR3 covers 16 residues. Germline CDR1 and CDR2: LGHDT and YNNKEL (reference sequence). Sequencing used immunoSEQ multiplex PCR; TCRdb keeps in-frame clones, though not all of them. The table has about 60,000 clones, over 80% seen once; the top ten hold around 1.5%. The chain joins TRBV3-1 (or the pseudogene TRBV3-2) to TRBJ1-3, with 8 nucleotides matching TRBD1. Material: peripheral blood. The origin of this receptor is a man aged 55 to 69 with acute or convalescent COVID-19. The CDR3 nucleotides read TGTGCCAGCAGTCTCCGGACAGGGAGCTCTGGAAACACCATATATTTT. It codes for CASSLRTGSSGNTIYF.